Listed below are T cell receptor beta chains from one sample, sequenced in a study of T cells after yellow fever vaccination. Using its own MiXCR run on the 5' RACE reads, TCRdb lists one record per CDR3 protein. Of about 400,000 distinct CDR3 sequences in the sample, around 6.5% were seen once. The specimen comprised PBMCs, sampled 5 days after the yellow fever booster vaccination. These receptors were collected from a man aged 30 to 39 who received the YFV17D yellow fever vaccine. Both conserved end residues are part of each CDR3. A D gene is named only where the DNA matches it firmly. The size of a clone is reported for some rows only, either as once, few or many, or as a class for expanded clones.

TRBV19,TRBJ1-2,TRBD1,NA,TGTGCCAGTAGTAAGACAGGGGGCTTAGGCTACACCTTC,CASSKTGGLGYTF
TRBV19,TRBJ2-1,NA,NA,TGTACCAGTAGTATCGGCATGGCTGTTTCCGATGAGCAGTTCTTC,CTSSIGMAVSDEQFF
TRBV29-1,TRBJ2-3,NA,few,TGCAGCGTTGAAGATTGGGCCGCTCTCACAGATACGCAGTATTTT,CSVEDWAALTDTQYF
TRBV19,TRBJ2-1,TRBD2,few,TGTGCCAGCCAACTAGCGTTTTCCTACAATGAGCAGTTCTTC,CASQLAFSYNEQFF
TRBV10-2,TRBJ2-7,TRBD2,few,TGCGCCAGCACCTGGACTAGCGGGAGAACCGAGCAGTACTTC,CASTWTSGRTEQYF
TRBV2,TRBJ1-1,TRBD1,NA,TGTGCCAGCAGGGATCCGACAGGGTTGACTGAAGCTTTCTTT,CASRDPTGLTEAFF
TRBV10-1,TRBJ2-3,TRBD2,many,TGCGCCAGCAGTGCTACGACTAGCGGGCAAGCAGATACGCAGTATTTT,CASSATTSGQADTQYF
TRBV5-1,TRBJ2-7,TRBD1,NA,TGCGCCAGCAGCTTGGGACAGGGGAACACCTACGAGCAGTACTTC,CASSLGQGNTYEQYF
TRBV5-6,TRBJ2-7,TRBD1,many,TGTGCCAGCAGCTGGAGGACAGGATCCTACGAGCAGTACTTC,CASSWRTGSYEQYF
TRBV7-2,TRBJ2-7,TRBD2,NA,TGTGCCAGCCTAGCGGAAGTGGGCTACGAGCAGTACTTC,CASLAEVGYEQYF
TRBV5-4,TRBJ2-1,TRBD2,NA,TGTGCCAGCCTCGGGACTAGCGGGAGGAACTCCTACAATGAGCAGTTCTTC,CASLGTSGRNSYNEQFF
TRBV28,TRBJ2-2,NA,many,TGTGCCGCCAGGGGTCCCCCGAACACCGGGGAGCTGTTTTTT,CAARGPPNTGELFF
TRBV11-2,TRBJ2-3,NA,NA,TGTGCCAGCAGGCTTGCGGCGGGCGCTAGCACAGATACGCAGTATTTT,CASRLAAGASTDTQYF
TRBV7-2,TRBJ2-3,NA,NA,TGTGCCAGCAGCGCTAGGCTGCGTGGTACAGATACGCAGTATTTT,CASSARLRGTDTQYF
TRBV20-1,TRBJ1-5,NA,NA,TGCAGTGCTAGAGATTCAGGGTACCATCAGCCCCAGCATTTT,CSARDSGYHQPQHF
TRBV3-1,TRBJ2-1,NA,few,TGTGCCAGCAGCTCTCGACTAGAGGAGTTCTTC,CASSSRLEEFF
TRBV28,TRBJ2-7,NA,many,TGTGCCAGCAGTCAATTGGCCTACGAGCAGTACTTC,CASSQLAYEQYF
TRBV11-3,TRBJ2-1,TRBD1,NA,TGTGCCAGCAGCCCCGGACAGGGGAAACACACATACAATGAGCAGTTCTTC,CASSPGQGKHTYNEQFF
TRBV7-2,TRBJ2-5,TRBD2,many,TGTGCCAGCAGTCCTAGCGGGAGCGGGACCCAGTACTTC,CASSPSGSGTQYF
TRBV27,TRBJ2-4,TRBD1,many,TGTGCCAGCAAAGTCAATTGGGGACAGGGGTCCAAAAACATTCAGTACTTC,CASKVNWGQGSKNIQYF
TRBV29-1,TRBJ2-7,TRBD1,many,TGCAGCGTTTCGGACAGGCGAAACTACGAGCAGTACTTC,CSVSDRRNYEQYF
TRBV9,TRBJ2-1,NA,few,TGTGCCAGCAGCGCAGGGACGGTCAATGAGCAGTTCTTC,CASSAGTVNEQFF
TRBV3-1,TRBJ2-1,TRBD2,NA,TGTGCCTGCAGCCGGACTAGCGGGAGTTCGAATGAGCAGTTCTTC,CACSRTSGSSNEQFF
TRBV18,TRBJ2-7,TRBD1,many,TGTGCCAGCTCACCGCTGGGACAGGGAGACGAGCAGTACTTC,CASSPLGQGDEQYF
TRBV7-2,TRBJ2-7,TRBD1,many,TGTGCCAGCAGCCCAACAGGGGCCCCCTACGAGCAGTACTTC,CASSPTGAPYEQYF
TRBV28,TRBJ2-5,TRBD1,many,TGTGCCAGCAGTTTATCTGGGACAGAGTCGTACTTC,CASSLSGTESYF
TRBV27,TRBJ2-3,TRBD2,few,TGTGCCAGCAGCCTCTTTAGCGGGATAACTCCGGATACGCAGTATTTT,CASSLFSGITPDTQYF
TRBV9,TRBJ2-2,TRBD2,NA,TGTGCCAGCAGCCCTCATAATGCCCTAGCGGGAGGAACCGGGGAGCTGTTTTTT,CASSPHNALAGGTGELFF
TRBV4-3,TRBJ2-2,NA,many,TGCGCCAGCAGCCAAGGGACACGGCAATCGAACACCGGGGAGCTGTTTTTT,CASSQGTRQSNTGELFF
TRBV20-1,TRBJ2-3,TRBD2,few,TGCAGTGCTAGAGGGAGACTGAGCGGGAGGGCCGCGGATACGCAGTATTTT,CSARGRLSGRAADTQYF
TRBV28,TRBJ2-7,NA,many,TGTGCCAGCAGTTTCGAGCTTAGCTCCTACGAGCAGTACTTC,CASSFELSSYEQYF
TRBV29-1,TRBJ2-7,TRBD1,many,TGCAGCGTTGAAGAGAGGGACAGGCAGCGTGGCGAGCAGTACTTC,CSVEERDRQRGEQYF
TRBV18,TRBJ2-1,TRBD2,few,TGTGCCAGCTCACCCCGGACTAGCGGAAAATCACAGTTCTTC,CASSPRTSGKSQFF
TRBV7-2,TRBJ1-1,NA,NA,TGTGCCAGCAGCTTTCCGGGGGGGTACACTGAAGCTTTCTTT,CASSFPGGYTEAFF
TRBV14,TRBJ2-3,NA,few,TGTGCCAGCAGCCAATGGGCGGCTCGGGACTCGCTGTTCGGTTCCTCTAGCACAGATACGCAGTATTTT,CASSQWAARDSLFGSSSTDTQYF